This TCR beta chain was identified in a study of vaccination and CD4 T cells after COVID-19. Stated time point: late sampling 161 to 241 days after vaccination in three convalescent patients. Specified treatment: approximately 10-day PBMC culture with coronavirus spike peptide pools or control peptides (ViraFEST assay). Positive PCR results dated from March to December 2020, before the US Alpha, Beta and Delta variants. With respect to this clonotype: What it binds is unknown.

The CDR3 extends over 16 amino acids. The ends were cut back, 4 bases at V and 4 bases at J, with 17 bases in the middle. Germline V gives CDR1 LNHDA, CDR2 SQIVND (reference sequence). Oncomine TCR Beta short-read sequencing was applied to DNA from cultured CD4+ T cells. MiXCR, applied by TCRdb to the PCR reads, yields one record per CDR3 protein. The data contain tens of thousands of distinct CDR3 sequences, roughly 38% of them singletons. The clonotype comes from a human donor who had recovered from COVID-19. This sequence joins TRBV19 and TRBJ1-5; D gene ambiguous. Material: CD4+ T cells from blood, cultured in vitro, obtained about 7 months after SARS-CoV-2 vaccination. The CDR3 here is CASSTSIRQLNQPQHF. CDR3 DNA sequence: TGTGCCAGTAGTACCTCGATCAGGCAGCTTAATCAGCCCCAGCATTTT.